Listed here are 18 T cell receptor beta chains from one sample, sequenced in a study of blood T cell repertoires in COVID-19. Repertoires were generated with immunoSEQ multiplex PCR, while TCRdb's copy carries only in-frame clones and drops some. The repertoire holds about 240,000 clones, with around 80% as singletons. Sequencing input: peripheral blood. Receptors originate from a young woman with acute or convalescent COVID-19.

CDR3 protein: CASSYSLGNTGELFF. The CDR3 DNA reads TGTGCCAGCAGTTACTCCCTAGGGAACACCGGGGAGCTGTTTTTT. The chain joins TRBV6-5 to TRBJ2-2; no firm D call. This CDR3 contains 15 residues. CDR1 and CDR2 from the germline V gene are MNHEY and SVGAGI. V shed 0 bases and J shed 1 base, with 6 bases lying between them.

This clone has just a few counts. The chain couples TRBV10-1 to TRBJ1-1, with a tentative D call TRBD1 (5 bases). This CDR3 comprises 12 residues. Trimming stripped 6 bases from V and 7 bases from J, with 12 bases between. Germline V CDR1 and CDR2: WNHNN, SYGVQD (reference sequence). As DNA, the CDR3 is TGCGCCAGCAGCCCAGGGCAGGGTGAAGCTTTCTTT. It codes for CASSPGQGEAFF.

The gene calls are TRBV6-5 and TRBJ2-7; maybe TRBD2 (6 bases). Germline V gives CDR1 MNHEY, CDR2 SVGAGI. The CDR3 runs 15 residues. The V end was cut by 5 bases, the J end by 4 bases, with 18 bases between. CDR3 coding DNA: TGTGCCAGCAGTACGCACGGGCGGGGTAGATACGAGCAGTACTTC. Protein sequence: CASSTHGRGRYEQYF.

CDR3 nucleotides: TGTGCCAGCAGTGACGGGACACCTAGAGCGAACTATGGCTACACCTTC. As protein: CASSDGTPRANYGYTF. The genes are TRBV6-1 and TRBJ1-2, with D perhaps TRBD1 (6 bases). The CDR3 contains 16 residues. In germline, CDR1 is MNHNS, CDR2 SASEGT. The V gene lost 3 bases and the J gene lost 2 bases, with 16 bases spanning the gap.

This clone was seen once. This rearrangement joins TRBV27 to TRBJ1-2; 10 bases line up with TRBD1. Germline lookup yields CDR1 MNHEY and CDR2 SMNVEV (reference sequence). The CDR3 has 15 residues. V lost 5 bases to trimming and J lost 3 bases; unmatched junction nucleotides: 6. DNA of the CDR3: TGTGCCAGCAGTAAATCCGGGACAGGGGACTATGGCTACACCTTC. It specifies CASSKSGTGDYGYTF.

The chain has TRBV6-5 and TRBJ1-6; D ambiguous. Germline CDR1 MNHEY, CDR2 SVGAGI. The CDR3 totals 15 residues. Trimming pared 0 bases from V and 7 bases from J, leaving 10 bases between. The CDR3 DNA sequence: TGTGCCAGCAGTTACTCTGTTCACATGAATTCACCCCTCCACTTT. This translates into CASSYSVHMNSPLHF.

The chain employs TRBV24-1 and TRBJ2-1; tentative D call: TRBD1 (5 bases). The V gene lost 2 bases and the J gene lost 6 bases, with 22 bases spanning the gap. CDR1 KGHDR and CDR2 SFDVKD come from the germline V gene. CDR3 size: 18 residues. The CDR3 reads CATSDSHPGRKQVNEQFF. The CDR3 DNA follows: TGTGCCACCAGTGATTCCCATCCTGGGCGCAAACAGGTCAATGAGCAGTTCTTC.

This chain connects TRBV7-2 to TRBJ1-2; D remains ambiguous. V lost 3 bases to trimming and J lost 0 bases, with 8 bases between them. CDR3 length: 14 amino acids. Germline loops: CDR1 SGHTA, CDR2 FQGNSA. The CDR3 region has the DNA TGTGCCAGCAGCTTGGTAACAGCTAACTATGGCTACACCTTC. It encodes CASSLVTANYGYTF.

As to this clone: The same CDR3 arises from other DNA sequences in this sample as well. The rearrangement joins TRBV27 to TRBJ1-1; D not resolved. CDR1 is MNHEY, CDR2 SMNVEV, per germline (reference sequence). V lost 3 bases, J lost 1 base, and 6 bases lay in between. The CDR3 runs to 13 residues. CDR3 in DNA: TGTGCCAGCAGTTTTACCGGGAACACTGAAGCTTTCTTT. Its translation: CASSFTGNTEAFF.

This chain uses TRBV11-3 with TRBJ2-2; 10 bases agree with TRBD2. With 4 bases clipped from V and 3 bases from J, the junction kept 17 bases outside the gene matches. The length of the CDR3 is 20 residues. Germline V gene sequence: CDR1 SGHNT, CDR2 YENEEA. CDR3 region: CASSSSQEREGFGDTGELFF. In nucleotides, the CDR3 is TGTGCCAGCAGCTCCTCCCAAGAGCGGGAGGGATTCGGGGACACCGGGGAGCTGTTTTTT.

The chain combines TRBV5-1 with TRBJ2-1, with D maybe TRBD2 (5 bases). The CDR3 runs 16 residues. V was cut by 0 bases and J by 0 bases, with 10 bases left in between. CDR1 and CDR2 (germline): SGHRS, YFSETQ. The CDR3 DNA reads TGCGCCAGCAGCTTGGCCGAGGGTGCCTCCTACAATGAGCAGTTCTTC. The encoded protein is CASSLAEGASYNEQFF.

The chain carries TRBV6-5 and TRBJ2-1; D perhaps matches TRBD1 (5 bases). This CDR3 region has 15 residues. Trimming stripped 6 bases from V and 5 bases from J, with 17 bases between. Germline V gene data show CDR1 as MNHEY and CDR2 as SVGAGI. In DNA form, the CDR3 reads TGTGCCAGCAGCCAGACCCCAGGGATCAACAATGAGCAGTTCTTC. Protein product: CASSQTPGINNEQFF.

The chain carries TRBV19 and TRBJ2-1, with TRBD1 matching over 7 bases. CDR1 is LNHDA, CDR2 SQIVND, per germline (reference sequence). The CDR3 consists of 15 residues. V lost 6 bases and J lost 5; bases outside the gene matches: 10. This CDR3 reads CASRTGTAPDNEQFF. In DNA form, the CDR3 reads TGTGCCAGTAGGACCGGGACAGCCCCCGACAATGAGCAGTTCTTC. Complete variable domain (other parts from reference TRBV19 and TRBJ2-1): DGGITQSPKYLFRKEGQNVTLSCEQNLNHDAMYWYRQDPGQGLRLIYYSQIVNDFQKGDIAEGYSVSREKKESFPLTVTSAQKNPTAFYLCASRTGTAPDNEQFFGPGTRLTVL.

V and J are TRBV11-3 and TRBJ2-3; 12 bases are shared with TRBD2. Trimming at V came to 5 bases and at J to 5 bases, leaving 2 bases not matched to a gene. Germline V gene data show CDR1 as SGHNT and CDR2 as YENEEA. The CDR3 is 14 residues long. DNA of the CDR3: TGTGCCAGCAGCCCGGGACTAGCGGGAGATACGCAGTATTTT. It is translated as CASSPGLAGDTQYF.

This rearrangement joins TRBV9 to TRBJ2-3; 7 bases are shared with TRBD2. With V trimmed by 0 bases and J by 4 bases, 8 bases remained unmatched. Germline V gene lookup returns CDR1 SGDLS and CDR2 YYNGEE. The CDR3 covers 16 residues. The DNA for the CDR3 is TGTGCCAGCAGCGTAGTGGGGAGGGCCCATGCAGATACGCAGTATTTT. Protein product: CASSVVGRAHADTQYF.

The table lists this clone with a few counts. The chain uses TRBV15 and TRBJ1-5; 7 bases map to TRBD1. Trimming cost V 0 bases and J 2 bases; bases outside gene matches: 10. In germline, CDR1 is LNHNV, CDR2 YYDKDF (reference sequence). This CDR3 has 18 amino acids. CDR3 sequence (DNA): TGTGCCACCAGCAGAGAGGGGATCAGGGGGACGCGCAATCAGCCCCAGCATTTT. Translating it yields CATSREGIRGTRNQPQHF.

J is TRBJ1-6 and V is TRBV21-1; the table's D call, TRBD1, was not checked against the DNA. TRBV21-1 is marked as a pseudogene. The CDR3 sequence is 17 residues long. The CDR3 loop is CASSKAGRGLFNSPLHF. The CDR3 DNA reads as TGTGCCAGCAGCAAAGCGGGCAGGGGGTTGTTTAATTCACCCCTCCACTTT.

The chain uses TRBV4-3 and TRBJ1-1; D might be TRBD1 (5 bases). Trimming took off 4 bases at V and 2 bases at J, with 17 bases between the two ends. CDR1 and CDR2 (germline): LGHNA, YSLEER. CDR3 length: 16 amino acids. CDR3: CASSPIAGNLNTEAFF. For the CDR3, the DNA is TGCGCCAGCAGCCCGATTGCAGGGAATCTCAACACTGAAGCTTTCTTT.